This TCR beta chain was profiled in a study of blood T cell repertoires in COVID-19. Study overall: From the United States, Italy and Spain came samples of acute and convalescent COVID-19. T cells, B-cell-depleted T cells, or PBMCs provided the cDNA or gDNA that served as material.

Followed longitudinally, the Seattle patients had been enrolled during active infection. Per the original methods: Nucleated cell counts were estimated from reference gene primer amplification. The repertoire was sequenced with immunoSEQ multiplex PCR; TCRdb's copy has only in-frame clones and lacks some. V, J and clone size reflect that table, while D and trimming were determined from the DNA. The sample yields some 300,000 clones, 75% to 90% seen once. The V and J ends lost 2 bases and 6 bases, in that order; junction bases with no gene match: 6. Germline V CDR1 and CDR2: SGHKS, YYEKEE (reference sequence). The CDR3 totals 15 residues.

J is TRBJ1-5 and V is TRBV5-5, with 9 nucleotides matching TRBD1. This clonotype was obtained from a woman in her seventies with COVID-19, enrolled during active disease. The specimen was peripheral blood. The CDR3 DNA reads TGTGCCAGCAGCTTAGACAGGGGGTTAGGTCAGCCCCAGCATTTT. Protein product: CASSLDRGLGQPQHF.